Listed below are T cell receptor beta chains from one sample, sequenced in a study of blood T cell repertoires in COVID-19. Using immunoSEQ multiplex PCR, the repertoire was profiled, and TCRdb retains in-frame clones only, with some absent. The sample contains 350,000 to 550,000 clones, around 91% of which appear only once. The specimen was PBMCs or T cells enriched from blood (not recorded which). The receptor source for this set is a man younger than 40 who had recovered from COVID-19. Each CDR3 is given with its conserved first and last residue. Fields, in order: clone size, V gene, D gene, J gene, CDR3 DNA, CDR3 protein. D genes are given only for firm matches. Expanded clones are given a class, and other clones once, few, many or no size at all.

>.|TRBV29-1|TRBD1|TRBJ1-1
TGCAGCGCTACCGACAGGGGGAGCACTGAAGCTTTCTTT
CSATDRGSTEAFF
>once|TRBV5-4|.|TRBJ1-4
TGTGCCAGCAGCTTCTCGGACAGTTACTATTCCACTAATGAAAAACTGTTTTTT
CASSFSDSYYSTNEKLFF
>.|TRBV28|TRBD1|TRBJ2-3
TGTGCCAGCAGCCGACAGGGCGGCGCAGATACGCAGTATTTT
CASSRQGGADTQYF
>once|TRBV6-5|.|TRBJ1-1
TGTGCCAGCACGGGGAACACTGAAGCTTTCTTT
CASTGNTEAFF
>.|TRBV27|TRBD2|TRBJ2-1
TGTGCCAGCAGTTCCCCCCGGCGGGAGTTCTACAATGAGCAGTTCTTC
CASSSPRREFYNEQFF
>once|TRBV9|TRBD1|TRBJ2-1
TGTGCCAGCAGCGTAGGACAGGGAAATTACAATGAGCAGTTCTTC
CASSVGQGNYNEQFF
>.|TRBV18|TRBD1|TRBJ1-1
TGTGCCAGCTCACCACAGGGGGCCGAGAATACTGAAGCTTTCTTT
CASSPQGAENTEAFF
>.|TRBV29-1|TRBD2|TRBJ2-1
TGCAGCGTTGACGACGGGAGGAACAATGAGCAGTTCTTC
CSVDDGRNNEQFF
>.|TRBV2|TRBD1|TRBJ2-7
TGTGCCAGCATGGGTGACAGGGGGTCCCACGAGCAGTACTTC
CASMGDRGSHEQYF
>.|TRBV9|TRBD2|TRBJ2-1
TGTGCCAGCAGCGTTCTAGCGGGAGGTTGGGGCAATGAGCAGTTCTTC
CASSVLAGGWGNEQFF
>.|TRBV29-1|TRBD1|TRBJ2-7
TGCAGCGTCGAAACCCCAGGGGGCTCCTACGAGCAGTACTTC
CSVETPGGSYEQYF
>.|TRBV5-1|.|TRBJ1-2
TGCGCCAGCAGCTTGGCCCGTTACCTCACAGGTGAGACTGTGGATGGCTACACCTTC
CASSLARYLTGETVDGYTF
>.|TRBV28|.|TRBJ1-1
TGTGCCAGCAGTTTAACGACAGGAAACACTGAAGCTTTCTTT
CASSLTTGNTEAFF
>.|TRBV6-2/TRBV6-3|TRBD2|TRBJ2-1
TGTGCCAGCAGTAAGCCGGGACTACCAAAGCAGTTCTTC
CASSKPGLPKQFF
>.|TRBV19|.|TRBJ2-5
TGTGCCAGTAGTTTACAAGAGACCCAGTACTTC
CASSLQETQYF
>.|TRBV7-3|.|TRBJ1-1
TGTGCCAGCAGCTTCGACCGACAGAACACTGAAGCTTTCTTT
CASSFDRQNTEAFF
>.|TRBV27|.|TRBJ2-2
TGTGCCAGCAGTTTCGTCCGGGACACCGGGGAGCTGTTTTTT
CASSFVRDTGELFF
>.|TRBV3-1/TRBV3-2|.|TRBJ1-2
TGTGCCAGCAGCCAAGAAGCCGGCTACACCTTC
CASSQEAGYTF
>.|TRBV5-4|.|TRBJ1-4
TGTGCCAGCAGCAGGGACTCCCCTAATGAAAAACTGTTTTTT
CASSRDSPNEKLFF
>.|TRBV18|TRBD2|TRBJ2-1
TGTGCCAGCTCACCGCCCGGGACTAGCGGGAGATCGGGAGAGCAGTTCTTC
CASSPPGTSGRSGEQFF
>.|TRBV5-1|.|TRBJ2-1
TGCGCCAGCAGCTTGGGTCTGGAGCCCTATGAGCAGTTCTTC
CASSLGLEPYEQFF
>.|TRBV5-1|TRBD2|TRBJ2-7
TGCGCCAGCAGCCCGAGGGCTAGCGGGAGCCACGAGCAGTACTTC
CASSPRASGSHEQYF
>.|TRBV5-4|.|TRBJ2-2
TGTGCCAGCAGCTTAAGGGGGAGCTCCGCCGGGGAGCTGTTTTTT
CASSLRGSSAGELFF
>.|TRBV5-1|TRBD2|TRBJ2-1
TGCGCCAGCAGCTTGTTGGGGACTAGCTACAATGAGCAGTTCTTC
CASSLLGTSYNEQFF
>.|TRBV6-5|.|TRBJ2-2
TGTGCCAGCAGCCAGGGCACTAGCCTCACCGGGGAGCTGTTTTTT
CASSQGTSLTGELFF
>once|TRBV10-3|TRBD2|TRBJ2-7
TGTGCCATCAACCCGGGACTAGCTGCCGACGAGCAGTACTTC
CAINPGLAADEQYF
>.|TRBV5-5|.|TRBJ1-5
TGTGCCAGCAGCTTGGACCCAGGGTCTGGCAATCAGCCCCAGCATTTT
CASSLDPGSGNQPQHF
>.|TRBV7-9|.|TRBJ1-1
TGTGCCAGCAGCTTGGGTGGGCACAGCATGAACACTGAAGCTTTCTTT
CASSLGGHSMNTEAFF
>.|TRBV10-2|.|TRBJ1-3
TGCGCCAGCCGAGAAGGGGGAGGGTCTGGAAACACCATATATTTT
CASREGGGSGNTIYF
>.|TRBV28|.|TRBJ1-5
TGTGCCAGCAGTTTAAGGGCAACTAGGGCGTTGGGTCAGCCCCAGCATTTT
CASSLRATRALGQPQHF
>.|TRBV6-5|.|TRBJ1-1
TGTGCCAGCAGTTTATCGACAGGCCAAGCTTTCTTT
CASSLSTGQAFF
>.|TRBV4-2|.|TRBJ1-4
TGTGCCAGCAGCCTCCGGGTCCAGAATGAAAAACTGTTTTTT
CASSLRVQNEKLFF
>.|TRBV3-1/TRBV3-2|TRBD1|TRBJ1-5
TGTGCCAGCAGCCAAGTAGGGGGCGGTCAGCCCCAGCATTTT
CASSQVGGGQPQHF
>.|TRBV5-1|TRBD2|TRBJ2-1
TGCGCCAGCAGCTTACTAGCGGAGACCTACAATGAGCAGTTCTTC
CASSLLAETYNEQFF
>.|TRBV7-9|TRBD2|TRBJ2-3
TGTGCCAGCAGCTTTCCGCGGGAGGGAAGCACAGATACGCAGTATTTT
CASSFPREGSTDTQYF
>few|TRBV5-6|.|TRBJ1-6
TGTGCCAGCAGCTTGGCCAAGGGGGAGCGAGTGTATTCACCCCTCCACTTT
CASSLAKGERVYSPLHF
>few|TRBV30|TRBD2|TRBJ2-1
TGTGCCTGGACCCGGGGACTAGCGGGAACCTACAATGAGCAGTTCTTC
CAWTRGLAGTYNEQFF
>.|TRBV5-1|.|TRBJ2-7
TGCGCCAGCAGCTTAGAGGGATCGGACTACGAGCAGTACTTC
CASSLEGSDYEQYF
>.|TRBV30|TRBD2|TRBJ2-7
TGTGCCTGGACTAGCGGAGACCTCTACGAGCAGTACTTC
CAWTSGDLYEQYF
>.|TRBV9|.|TRBJ1-2
TGTGCCAGCAGCGTAGACACAGGGACGGTCTATGGCTACACCTTC
CASSVDTGTVYGYTF
>.|TRBV30|TRBD1|TRBJ2-2
TGTGCCTGGAGTCAGGGGGCTAACACCGGGGAGCTGTTTTTT
CAWSQGANTGELFF
>.|TRBV6-5|.|TRBJ1-1
TGTGCCAGCAACCAGGGCAGCACTGAAGCTTTCTTT
CASNQGSTEAFF
>.|TRBV30|TRBD2|TRBJ2-7
TGTGCCTGGAGTGATCGGACTAGCGGGTGGCCCTACGAGCAGTACTTC
CAWSDRTSGWPYEQYF
>.|TRBV5-4|.|TRBJ2-7
TGTGCCAGCAGCTTACGGGAGAGGGCAGCCCACGAGCAGTACTTC
CASSLRERAAHEQYF